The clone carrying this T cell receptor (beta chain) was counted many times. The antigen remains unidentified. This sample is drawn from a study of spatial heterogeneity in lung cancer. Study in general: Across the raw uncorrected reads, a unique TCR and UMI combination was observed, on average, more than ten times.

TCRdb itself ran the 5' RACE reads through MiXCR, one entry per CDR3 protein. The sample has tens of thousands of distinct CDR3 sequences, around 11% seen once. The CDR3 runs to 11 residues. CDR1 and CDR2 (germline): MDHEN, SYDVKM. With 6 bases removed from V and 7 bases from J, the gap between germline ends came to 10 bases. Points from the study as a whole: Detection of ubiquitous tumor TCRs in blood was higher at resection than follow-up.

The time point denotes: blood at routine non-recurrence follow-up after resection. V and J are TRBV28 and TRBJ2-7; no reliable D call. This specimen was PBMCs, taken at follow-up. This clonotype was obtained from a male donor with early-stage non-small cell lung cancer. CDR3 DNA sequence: TGTGCCAGCAGGTCGATTCGTGAGCAGTACTTC. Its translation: CASRSIREQYF. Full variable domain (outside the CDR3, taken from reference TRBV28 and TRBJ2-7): DVKVTQSSRYLVKRTGEKVFLECVQDMDHENMFWYRQDPGLGLRLIYFSYDVKMKEKGDIPEGYSVSREKKERFSLILESASTNQTSMYLCASRSIREQYFGPGTRLTVT.